These T cell receptor beta chains were read from a single sample in a study of cytomegalovirus exposure and HLA in healthy donors. Libraries were prepared by immunoSEQ multiplex PCR; TCRdb keeps only in-frame clonotypes and omits some of them. The table has 150,000 to 200,000 clones, 65% to 85% seen once. The sequenced material came from PBMCs. The receptors here all came from a woman under 30 in good health and CMV-seropositive. The CDR3 runs from the conserved cysteine through the conserved F or W. A D gene is named only where the DNA matches it firmly. The size field is filled for only some rows; it gives once, few, many or a size class.

v_call,clone_size,j_call,d_call,cdr3_aa,cdr3_nt
TRBV15,many,TRBJ2-5,TRBD2,CATSRGSGGAEETQYF,TGTGCCACCAGCAGGGGTAGCGGGGGGGCGGAGGAGACCCAGTACTTC
TRBV2,-,TRBJ1-1,-,CASRLHNTEAFF,TGTGCCAGCAGGTTACACAACACTGAAGCTTTCTTT
TRBV2,-,TRBJ1-6,TRBD1,CASRSDRGNSPLHF,TGTGCCAGCAGGTCGGACAGGGGTAATTCGCCCCTCCACTTT
TRBV7-2,-,TRBJ1-4,-,CATSSATNEKLFF,TGTGCCACCTCCTCTGCAACTAATGAAAAACTGTTTTTT
TRBV7-6,-,TRBJ2-3,-,CASSPTTTDTQYF,TGTGCCAGCAGCCCAACTACGACAGATACGCAGTATTTT
TRBV5-6,-,TRBJ1-6,-,CASSPGGFRSSPLHF,TGTGCCAGCAGTCCGGGGGGGTTTCGGAGTTCACCCCTCCACTTT
TRBV7-2,-,TRBJ2-7,TRBD1,CASSLVGTDSYEQYF,TGTGCCAGCAGCTTAGTCGGGACAGACTCCTACGAGCAGTACTTC
TRBV29-1,-,TRBJ2-7,TRBD2,CSVALAGEQYF,TGCAGCGTTGCACTAGCGGGCGAGCAGTACTTC
TRBV7-3,-,TRBJ1-5,-,CASSPGANQPQHF,TGTGCCAGCAGCCCAGGGGCGAATCAGCCCCAGCATTTT
TRBV9,-,TRBJ2-1,TRBD2,CASSPSGGADRRTEQFF,TGTGCCAGCAGCCCCAGCGGGGGGGCGGATCGGCGGACGGAGCAGTTCTTC
TRBV5-4,-,TRBJ2-1,TRBD2,CASSGTSDEQFF,TGTGCCAGCAGCGGAACTAGCGATGAGCAGTTCTTC
TRBV7-2,-,TRBJ1-4,TRBD1,CASSLGQVNEKLFF,TGTGCCAGCAGCCTTGGACAGGTTAATGAAAAACTGTTTTTT
TRBV27,-,TRBJ1-5,TRBD1,CASSSLTGTGGQPQHF,TGTGCCAGCAGCTCACTTACCGGGACAGGGGGACAGCCCCAGCATTTT
TRBV6-6,-,TRBJ1-2,TRBD1,CASSSQGYSYTF,TGTGCCAGCAGTTCACAGGGGTATAGCTACACCTTC
TRBV6-6,few,TRBJ2-7,-,CASSYKDREDEQYF,TGTGCCAGCAGTTATAAGGACAGAGAAGACGAGCAGTACTTC
TRBV5-6,-,TRBJ2-2,-,CASGVGVTGELFF,TGTGCCTCAGGGGTCGGCGTCACCGGGGAGCTGTTTTTT
TRBV19,-,TRBJ2-7,-,CASSEQGPVYEQYF,TGTGCCAGTAGCGAACAGGGTCCCGTCTACGAGCAGTACTTC
TRBV21-1,-,TRBJ1-6,-,CASSNAPPGQGRTYNSPLHF,TGTGCCAGCAGCAATGCCCCCCCGGGACAGGGACGGACCTATAATTCACCCCTCCACTTT
TRBV7-2,-,TRBJ1-1,TRBD1,CASSQRQGRRALNTEAFF,TGTGCCAGCAGCCAAAGACAGGGGAGAAGGGCCCTGAACACTGAAGCTTTCTTT